A selection of T cell receptor beta chains follows, all from one sample in a study of type 1 regulatory T cells. TCRdb re-derived calls from the reads in MiXCR, one entry per CDR3 protein. The data contain about 24,000 distinct CDR3 sequences, roughly 45% of them seen just once; the ten biggest clones take up around 5%. The antigens of these receptors remain unknown. The sequenced sample consisted of cultured T cells, either the whole culture or a sorted T cell fraction (not recorded which). The receptors derive from a human donor in good health. The CDR3 runs from the conserved cysteine through the conserved F or W. The D gene is left open where the match is weak. A row's size may be missing; if present it is once, few, many or a size class.

DNA | CDR3 | J | V | size | D
TGTGCCAGCAGTACCGGACAGTTCCGCTCTGGGGCCAACGTCCTGACTTTC | CASSTGQFRSGANVLTF | TRBJ2-6 | TRBV27 | . | .
TGTGCCAGCAGATCGACCTATTACGAGCAGTACTTC | CASRSTYYEQYF | TRBJ2-7 | TRBV6-2/TRBV6-3 | . | .
TGTGCCATCGTCGGAGAAAGGAACACTGAAGCTTTCTTT | CAIVGERNTEAFF | TRBJ1-1 | TRBV10-3 | many | .
TGTGCCAGCAGCAAAGGACCTAGCGGGGGGGCCGATGAGCAGTTCTTC | CASSKGPSGGADEQFF | TRBJ2-1 | TRBV21-1 | . | .
TGTGCCAGCAGCACGGGCCTTTCCGGGACAGGGAACAATGAGCAGTTCTTC | CASSTGLSGTGNNEQFF | TRBJ2-1 | TRBV7-6 | few | TRBD1
TGTGCCAGCAGCCCGGGACGGACCATGAACACTGAAGCTTTCTTT | CASSPGRTMNTEAFF | TRBJ1-1 | TRBV11-2 | . | .
TGTGCCAGCAGCTTTAAGGAAGTAAGTGAGCAGTTCTTC | CASSFKEVSEQFF | TRBJ2-1 | TRBV7-2 | . | .
TGTGCCAGCAGCCCCCTTCGGGGGCGTAGGTTCGGGTTGGGCCTTACAGATTCGCAGTATTTT | CASSPLRGRRFGLGLTDSQYF | TRBJ2-3 | TRBV3-1 | . | .
TGTGCCATCAACCGGGACAGTAACACTGAAGCTTTCTTT | CAINRDSNTEAFF | TRBJ1-1 | TRBV10-3 | . | TRBD1
TGTGCCAGCACCCGACAGCTAGGAAACACCATATATTTT | CASTRQLGNTIYF | TRBJ1-3 | TRBV12-3/TRBV12-4 | . | .
TGTGCCAGCAGCCACGGTATCCGCTCTGGAAACACCATATATTTT | CASSHGIRSGNTIYF | TRBJ1-3 | TRBV16 | . | .
TGTGCCAGCAGTGGGAGGGGGAACACTGAAGCTTTCTTT | CASSGRGNTEAFF | TRBJ1-1 | TRBV2 | . | .
TGTGCCAGCAGGGGCTCGGGACAGGGATACTACGAGCAGTACTTC | CASRGSGQGYYEQYF | TRBJ2-7 | TRBV12-3/TRBV12-4 | . | TRBD1
TGCGCCAGCAGCTCTAACCCGACAGGGGGCGACGAGCAGTACTTC | CASSSNPTGGDEQYF | TRBJ2-7 | TRBV5-1 | . | TRBD1
TGTGCCAGCAGCAGGGACAGCCCAACCTACGAGCAGTACTTC | CASSRDSPTYEQYF | TRBJ2-7 | TRBV6-1 | . | TRBD1
TGCGCCAGCAGCCAAGAGTCCCCCGACGGGCACACCTTC | CASSQESPDGHTF | TRBJ1-2 | TRBV4-1 | once | .
TGTGCCAGCAGCTTTCAAGGACAAGACGAGCAGTACTTC | CASSFQGQDEQYF | TRBJ2-7 | TRBV5-6 | . | .
TGTGCCAGCAGCGGGACTAGAGGCAAAAGTCCCAGCACAGATACGCAGTATTTT | CASSGTRGKSPSTDTQYF | TRBJ2-3 | TRBV7-2 | . | TRBD2
TGCGCCGGCAGGTATCTAGCGGGGGACACCTACGAGCAGTACTTC | CAGRYLAGDTYEQYF | TRBJ2-7 | TRBV10-2 | . | TRBD2
TGCAGTGCTAGAGGACAGACCGAGCAGTACTTC | CSARGQTEQYF | TRBJ2-7 | TRBV20-1 | . | .
TGTGCCAGTACGGGGTCCAACCAAGAGACCCAGTACTTC | CASTGSNQETQYF | TRBJ2-5 | TRBV27 | . | .
TGTGCCAGCAGGCAATCACGGGCCAACACTGAAGCTTTCTTT | CASRQSRANTEAFF | TRBJ1-1 | TRBV7-3 | large | .
TGTGCCAGCAGCTCATACGGGGACAGGGGACCTTACGAGCAGTACTTC | CASSSYGDRGPYEQYF | TRBJ2-7 | TRBV7-9 | once | TRBD1
TGTGCCAGCAGCCAAGACAGGGGTACCTACGAGCAGTACTTC | CASSQDRGTYEQYF | TRBJ2-7 | TRBV3-1 | once | .